These 15 T cell receptor beta chains originate from one sample sequenced in a study of T cell repertoires in cytomegalovirus infection. The antigens for these receptors are not known. MiXCR was run by TCRdb on the reads, yielding one entry per CDR3 protein. Of about 920,000 distinct CDR3 sequences in the sample, approximately 33% were seen once. Sequenced material: cultured CD8+ T cells from PBMCs, taken from culture after CMV antigen stimulation. All receptors come from a human donor in good health (CMV status not recorded). Some clones in this sample may be carry-over from other donors' samples.

This clonotype was found a few times. The chain joins TRBV12-5 to TRBJ2-2; the D gene is possibly TRBD2 (6 bases). The V end lost 2 bases, the J end lost 4 bases, and 17 bases lay between the germline ends. Per germline, CDR1 LGHNT and CDR2 FRNRAP. The CDR3 covers 17 residues. The CDR3 bases are TGTGCTAGTGGTTTGTGGGAATTGATAGCGGCCACCGGGGAGCTGTTTTTT. It codes for CASGLWELIAATGELFF. Combining the CDR3 with reference TRBV12-5 and TRBJ2-2 gives the whole variable domain DARVTQTPRHKVTEMGQEVTMRCQPILGHNTVFWYRQTMMQGLELLAYFRNRAPLDDSGMPKDRFSAEMPDATLATLKIQPSEPRDSAVYFCASGLWELIAATGELFFGEGSRLTVL.

This clonotype was recorded many times. The chain combines TRBV7-2 with TRBJ1-5; D not resolved. CDR1 and CDR2 from the germline V gene are SGHTA and FQGNSA. The CDR3 loop spans 15 amino acids. With 4 bases removed from V and 4 bases from J, the gap between germline ends came to 14 bases. The CDR3 DNA reads as TGTGCCAGCAGCTGGGAGGTTTCAAGAAATCAGCCCCAGCATTTT. Its protein is CASSWEVSRNQPQHF.

CDR3 residues: CASSLFGGRGTEAFF. CDR3 nucleotide sequence: TGTGCCAGCAGTTTATTCGGGGGAAGGGGCACTGAAGCTTTCTTT. This chain joins TRBV27 and TRBJ1-1; a weak D match, TRBD1 (5 bases). CDR3 length equals 15 residues. From germline, CDR1 is MNHEY and CDR2 SMNVEV (reference sequence). V dropped 1 base and J dropped 4 bases, with 13 bases sitting between them.

The gene calls are TRBV7-2 and TRBJ2-7, with D possibly TRBD2 on 6 matching bases. Germline-derived CDR1 and CDR2 are SGHTA and FQGNSA. The CDR3 runs to 19 residues. V lost 2 bases to trimming and J lost 4 bases, with 27 bases between them. The CDR3 bases are TGTGCCAGCAGCTTATGGGAGGACCCGGGGGTGGGAGCTCCTTACGAGCAGTACTTC. It codes for CASSLWEDPGVGAPYEQYF.

This clonotype was detected ten times or more. The V gene is TRBV7-2, the J gene TRBJ1-1, with 9 nucleotides matching TRBD1. Germline assignment: CDR1 SGHTA and CDR2 FQGNSA. The J segment lost 4 bases and the V segment lost 5 bases, leaving 5 bases of the junction unmatched. There are 14 residues in the CDR3. CDR3 amino acids: CASSPWDRVTEAFF. The CDR3 DNA sequence: TGTGCCAGCAGCCCCTGGGACAGGGTCACTGAAGCTTTCTTT.

This clonotype appeared a few times. This rearrangement joins TRBV7-9 to TRBJ1-4; D gene ambiguous. Trimming took 1 base from V and 4 from J, leaving 10 bases between them. Germline CDR1 reads SEHNR; CDR2 reads FQNEAQ (reference sequence). CDR3 length: 15 amino acids. CDR3 in amino acids: CASSLVPGINEKLFF. CDR3 DNA: TGTGCCAGCAGCTTAGTCCCCGGAATTAATGAAAAACTGTTTTTT.

Many counts were recorded for this clonotype. Written as DNA, the CDR3 is TGTGCCAGCAGTTACCGACGGGGGCTCCTCACAGATACGCAGTATTTT. Translated, it gives CASSYRRGLLTDTQYF. The chain employs TRBV6-2 or TRBV6-3 and TRBJ2-3; D tentatively fits TRBD1 or TRBD2 (6 bases each). This CDR3 contains 16 residues. CDR1 is MNHEY and CDR2 is SVGEGT in the germline V gene. The germline V and J ends were trimmed by 2 bases and 2 bases, with 14 bases remaining between them.

There are many counts of this clonotype. The J gene is TRBJ2-3, the V gene TRBV7-8; 12 bases map to TRBD1. The CDR3 has 22 residues. Germline V gene data show CDR1 as SGHVS and CDR2 as FQNEAQ. Losses at the gene ends were 5 bases for V and 4 bases for J; bases not matched to a gene: 25. The CDR3 loop is CASSPNLDQGPGTGGLPDTQYF. DNA of the CDR3: TGTGCCAGCAGCCCAAACTTGGACCAGGGGCCCGGGACAGGGGGCCTGCCAGATACGCAGTATTTT.

V usage is TRBV2 and J usage is TRBJ2-3, with TRBD2 matching 7 bases. CDR1 is SNHLY and CDR2 is FYNNEI in the germline V gene. V gave up 5 bases and J gave up 4 bases; unmatched junction bases: 9. The CDR3 extends over 15 amino acids. The CDR3 protein is CASSLSGEVADTQYF. CDR3 coding DNA: TGTGCCAGCAGTCTAAGCGGGGAAGTGGCAGATACGCAGTATTTT.

This clonotype occurred many times. The chain links TRBV7-2 to TRBJ2-3; 8 nucleotides match TRBD2. The CDR3 is 16 residues long. The germline V gene has CDR1 SGHTA and CDR2 FQGNSA. V shed 4 bases and J 4 bases; nucleotides not matched to a gene: 10. The CDR3 loop reads CASSSITGGPSDTQYF. CDR3 nucleotides: TGTGCCAGCAGCTCCATAACGGGGGGGCCGTCAGATACGCAGTATTTT.

This clonotype was counted many times. V and J are TRBV7-8 and TRBJ2-1, with 8 bases fitting TRBD2. Germline V CDR1 and CDR2: SGHVS, FQNEAQ. The trim removed 0 bases at V and 2 bases at J, leaving 9 bases unmatched. The CDR3 sequence is 18 residues long. CDR3 in amino acids: CASSLAALLAVTYNEQFF. The CDR3 nucleotides are TGTGCCAGCAGCTTAGCAGCGTTACTAGCGGTCACCTACAATGAGCAGTTCTTC.

A few counts support this clonotype. The chain links TRBV27 to TRBJ1-5; 8 positions agree with TRBD1. Trimming removed 7 bases from V and 0 bases from J; junction bases left unmatched: 2. Germline CDR1 reads MNHEY; CDR2 reads SMNVEV (reference sequence). The CDR3 spans 14 residues. The CDR3 DNA is TGTGCCAGCAAAGGACAGGGTAGCAATCAGCCCCAGCATTTT. This translates into CASKGQGSNQPQHF.

The sample holds a few counts of this clonotype. The rearrangement links TRBV25-1 to TRBJ1-2; TRBD1 might be the D (6 bases). Germline lookup yields CDR1 MGHDK and CDR2 SYGVNS. CDR3 length equals 14 residues. Trimming cost V 0 bases and J 4 bases, with 9 bases left between them. CDR3: CASSEYGGGYGYTF. The CDR3 DNA follows: TGTGCCAGCAGTGAATATGGAGGGGGCTATGGCTACACCTTC.

In this sample, this clonotype turned up a few times. For the CDR3, the DNA is TGTGCCAGCACCCCTACGGGGTTCTCTGGGGCCAACGTCCTGACTTTC. It is translated as CASTPTGFSGANVLTF. The gene calls are TRBV6-2 or TRBV6-3 and TRBJ2-6; D might be TRBD2 (5 bases). V was pared by 7 bases and J by 0 bases, with 13 bases between. Germline V gene lookup returns CDR1 MNHEY and CDR2 SVGEGT. The CDR3 is 16 amino acids.

V usage is TRBV4-1 and J usage is TRBJ2-1, with TRBD2 identical over 9 bases. The CDR3 has 15 residues. V lost 2 bases, J lost 4 bases, and 3 bases stayed unmatched. CDR1 is MGHRA, CDR2 YSYEKL, per germline. CDR3 coding DNA: TGCGCCAGCAGCCAACAAGCGGGGGGTTACAATGAGCAGTTCTTC. Protein product: CASSQQAGGYNEQFF.